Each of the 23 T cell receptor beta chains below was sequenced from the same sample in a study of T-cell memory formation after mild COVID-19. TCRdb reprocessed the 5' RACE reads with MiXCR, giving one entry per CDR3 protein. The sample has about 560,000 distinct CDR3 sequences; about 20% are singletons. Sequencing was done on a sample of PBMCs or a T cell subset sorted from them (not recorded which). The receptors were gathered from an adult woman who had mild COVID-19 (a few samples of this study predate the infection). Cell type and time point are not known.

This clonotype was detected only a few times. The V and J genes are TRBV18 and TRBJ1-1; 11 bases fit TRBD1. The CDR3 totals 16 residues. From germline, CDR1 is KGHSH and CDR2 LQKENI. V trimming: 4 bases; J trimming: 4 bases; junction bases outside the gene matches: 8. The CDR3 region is CASSLGQGAVGTEAFF. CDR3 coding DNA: TGTGCCAGCTCACTTGGACAGGGGGCGGTCGGCACTGAAGCTTTCTTT.

DNA for the CDR3: TGCGCCAGCAGCCAAGGGGGGGGATCCTACGAGCAGTACTTC. This encodes CASSQGGGSYEQYF. The chain joins TRBV4-3 to TRBJ2-7, with 7 bases fitting TRBD2. The CDR3 has 14 residues. Trimming removed 1 base from V and 1 base from J; junction bases left unmatched: 1. CDR1 and CDR2 (germline): LGHNA, YSLEER.

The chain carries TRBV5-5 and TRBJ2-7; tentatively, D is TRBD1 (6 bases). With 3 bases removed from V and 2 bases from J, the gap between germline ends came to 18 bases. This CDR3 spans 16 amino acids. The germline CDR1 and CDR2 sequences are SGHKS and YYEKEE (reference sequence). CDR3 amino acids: CASSSLDRALAYEQYF. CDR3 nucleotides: TGTGCCAGCAGCTCCTTGGACAGAGCCTTGGCCTACGAGCAGTACTTC. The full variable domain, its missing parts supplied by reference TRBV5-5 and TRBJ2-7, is DAGVTQSPTHLIKTRGQQVTLRCSPISGHKSVSWYQQVLGQGPQFIFQYYEKEERGRGNFPDRFSARQFPNYSSELNVNALLLGDSALYLCASSSLDRALAYEQYFGPGTRLTVT.

This CDR3 is CASSDGDRTHSNQPQHF. CDR3 nucleotides: TGTGCCAGCAGTGATGGGGACAGGACACATAGCAATCAGCCCCAGCATTTT. This chain links TRBV2 with TRBJ1-5; 8 nucleotides agree with TRBD1. Germline V gene sequence: CDR1 SNHLY, CDR2 FYNNEI. The length of the CDR3 is 17 residues. The trim removed 3 bases at V and 0 bases at J, leaving 7 bases unmatched.

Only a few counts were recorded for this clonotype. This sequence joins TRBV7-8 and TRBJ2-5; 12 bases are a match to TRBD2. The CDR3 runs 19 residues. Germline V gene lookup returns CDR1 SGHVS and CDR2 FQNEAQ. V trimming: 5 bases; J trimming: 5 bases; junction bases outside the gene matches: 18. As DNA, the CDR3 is TGTGCCAGCAGCCCCTCTCGACTAGCGGGAGAGGTCTGGGCGGAGACCCAGTACTTC. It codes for CASSPSRLAGEVWAETQYF.

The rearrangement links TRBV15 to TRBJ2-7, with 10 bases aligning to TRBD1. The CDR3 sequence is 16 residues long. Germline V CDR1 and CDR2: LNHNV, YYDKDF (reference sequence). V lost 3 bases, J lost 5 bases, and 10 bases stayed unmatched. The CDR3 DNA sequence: TGTGCCACCAGCAGTGACCGGGACAGGGGTCCCAACGAGCAGTACTTC. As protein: CATSSDRDRGPNEQYF.

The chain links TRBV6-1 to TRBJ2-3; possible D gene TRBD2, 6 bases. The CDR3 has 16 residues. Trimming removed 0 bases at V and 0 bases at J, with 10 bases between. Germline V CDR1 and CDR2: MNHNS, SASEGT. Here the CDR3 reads CASSEAGGVSTDTQYF. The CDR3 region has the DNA TGTGCCAGCAGTGAAGCTGGCGGGGTGAGCACAGATACGCAGTATTTT.

In DNA form, the CDR3 reads TGTGCCAGCAGTCCCGTGAGGGGGGGATCAGAGACCCAGTACTTC. Its protein is CASSPVRGGSETQYF. The J gene is TRBJ2-5, the V gene TRBV25-1; TRBD2 might be the D (7 bases). The germline V and J ends were trimmed by 5 bases and 4 bases, with 17 bases remaining between them. Looked up from germline, CDR1 is MGHDK and CDR2 is SYGVNS. The length of the CDR3 is 15 residues.

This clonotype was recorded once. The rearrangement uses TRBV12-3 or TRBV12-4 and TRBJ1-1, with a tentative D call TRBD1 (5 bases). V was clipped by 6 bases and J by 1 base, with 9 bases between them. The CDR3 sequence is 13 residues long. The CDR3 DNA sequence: TGTGCCAGCAGGGGGGTTCGGAACACTGAAGCTTTCTTT. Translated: CASRGVRNTEAFF.

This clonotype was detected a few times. CDR3 bases: TGTGCCAGCAGTTTAGCTGGGGGGGCGATAGATACGCAGTATTTT. It specifies CASSLAGGAIDTQYF. The rearrangement uses TRBV28 and TRBJ2-3; tentatively, D is TRBD2 (7 bases). CDR1 is MDHEN and CDR2 is SYDVKM in the germline V gene. CDR3 length: 15 residues. V lost 2 bases and J lost 5, with 14 bases in between.

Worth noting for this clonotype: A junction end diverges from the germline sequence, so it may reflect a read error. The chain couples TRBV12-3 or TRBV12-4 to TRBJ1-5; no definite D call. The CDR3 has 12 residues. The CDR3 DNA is TGTGCCAGCAGACTGAGCAATCAGCACCAGCATTTT. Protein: CASRLSNQHQHF.

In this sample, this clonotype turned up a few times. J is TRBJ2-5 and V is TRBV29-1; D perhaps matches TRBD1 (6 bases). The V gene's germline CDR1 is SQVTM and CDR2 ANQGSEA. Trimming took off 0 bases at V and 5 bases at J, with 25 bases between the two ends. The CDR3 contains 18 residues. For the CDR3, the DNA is TGCAGCGTTGAAGATCCCCACCGCATAGACAGGACCCGGGAGACCCAGTACTTC. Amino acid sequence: CSVEDPHRIDRTRETQYF. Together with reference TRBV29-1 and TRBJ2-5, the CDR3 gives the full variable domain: SAVISQKPSRDICQRGTSLTIQCQVDSQVTMMFWYRQQPGQSLTLIATANQGSEATYESGFVIDKFPISRPNLTFSTLTVSNMSPEDSSIYLCSVEDPHRIDRTRETQYFGPGTRLLVL.

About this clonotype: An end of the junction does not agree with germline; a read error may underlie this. The DNA of the CDR3 is TGTGCCAGCAGTCTAGCGGGGTTGGAGGAGACCCAGTACTTC. Amino acid sequence: CASSLAGLEETQYF. The J gene is TRBJ2-5, the V gene TRBV12-3 or TRBV12-4; 9 nucleotides match TRBD2. The CDR3 length is 14 residues.

The CDR3 DNA reads as TGTGCCAGCAGCCCCTGGGGGCAGAACCACGAGCAGTACTTC. It translates to CASSPWGQNHEQYF. V and J are TRBV7-2 and TRBJ2-7; the D gene is possibly TRBD1 (6 bases). CDR1 and CDR2 (germline): SGHTA, FQGNSA. This CDR3 comprises 14 residues. Trimming took off 5 bases at V and 5 bases at J, with 16 bases between the two ends.

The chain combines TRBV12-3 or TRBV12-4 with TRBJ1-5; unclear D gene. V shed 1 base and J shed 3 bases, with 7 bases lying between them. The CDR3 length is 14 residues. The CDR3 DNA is TGTGCCAGCAGTTTAGGGGGATACAATCAGCCCCAGCATTTT. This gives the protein CASSLGGYNQPQHF.

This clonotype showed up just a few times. DNA of the CDR3: TGCAGTGCCCCCAGGGGTAGCGGGAACTACGAGCAGTACTTC. It is translated as CSAPRGSGNYEQYF. V is TRBV20-1 and J is TRBJ2-7, with 8 bases fitting TRBD2. Per the germline V gene, CDR1 is DFQATT and CDR2 is SNEGSKA (reference sequence). The CDR3 loop spans 14 amino acids. With V trimmed by 6 bases and J by 3 bases, 10 bases remained unmatched.

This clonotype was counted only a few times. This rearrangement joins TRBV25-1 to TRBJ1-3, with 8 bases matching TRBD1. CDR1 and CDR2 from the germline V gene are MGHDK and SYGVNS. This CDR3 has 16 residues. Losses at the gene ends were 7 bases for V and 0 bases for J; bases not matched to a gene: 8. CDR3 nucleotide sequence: TGTGCCAGCATCGGGACAGGTACATTCTCTGGAAACACCATATATTTT. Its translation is CASIGTGTFSGNTIYF.

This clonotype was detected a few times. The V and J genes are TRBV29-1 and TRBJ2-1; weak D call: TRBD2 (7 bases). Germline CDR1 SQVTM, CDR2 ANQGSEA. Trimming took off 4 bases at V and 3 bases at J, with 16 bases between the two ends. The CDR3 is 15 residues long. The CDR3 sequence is CSVVGGPPFYNEQFF. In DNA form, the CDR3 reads TGCAGCGTTGTCGGGGGGCCCCCCTTCTACAATGAGCAGTTCTTC.

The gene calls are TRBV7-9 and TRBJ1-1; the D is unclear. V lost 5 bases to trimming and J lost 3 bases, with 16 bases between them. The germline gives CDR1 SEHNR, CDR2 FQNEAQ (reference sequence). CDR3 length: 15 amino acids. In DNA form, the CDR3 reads TGTGCCAGCAGCCTCGCCCGAGGGAGGCACACTGAAGCTTTCTTT. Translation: CASSLARGRHTEAFF.

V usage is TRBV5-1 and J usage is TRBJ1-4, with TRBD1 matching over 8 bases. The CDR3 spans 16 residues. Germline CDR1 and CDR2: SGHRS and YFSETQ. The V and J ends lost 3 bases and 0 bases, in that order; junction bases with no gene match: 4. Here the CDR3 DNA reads TGCGCCAGCAGCTCGTCACAGGGGGCAACTAATGAAAAACTGTTTTTT. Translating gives CASSSSQGATNEKLFF. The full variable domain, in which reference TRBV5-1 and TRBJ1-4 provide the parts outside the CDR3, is KAGVTQTPRYLIKTRGQQVTLSCSPISGHRSVSWYQQTPGQGLQFLFEYFSETQRNKGNFPGRFSGRQFSNSRSEMNVSTLELGDSALYLCASSSSQGATNEKLFFGSGTQLSVL.

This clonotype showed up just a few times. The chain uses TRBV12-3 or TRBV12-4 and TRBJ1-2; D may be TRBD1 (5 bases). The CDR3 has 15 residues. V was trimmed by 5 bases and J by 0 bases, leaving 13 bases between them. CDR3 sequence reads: CASSPAGRSNYGYTF. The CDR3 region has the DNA TGTGCCAGCAGTCCCGCGGGGCGATCTAACTATGGCTACACCTTC.

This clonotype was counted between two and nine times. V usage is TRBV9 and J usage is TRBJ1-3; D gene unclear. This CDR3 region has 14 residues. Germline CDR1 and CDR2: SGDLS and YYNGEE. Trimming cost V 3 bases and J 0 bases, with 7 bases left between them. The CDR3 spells CASSGLFSGNTIYF. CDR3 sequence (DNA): TGTGCCAGCAGCGGTCTCTTCTCTGGAAACACCATATATTTT.

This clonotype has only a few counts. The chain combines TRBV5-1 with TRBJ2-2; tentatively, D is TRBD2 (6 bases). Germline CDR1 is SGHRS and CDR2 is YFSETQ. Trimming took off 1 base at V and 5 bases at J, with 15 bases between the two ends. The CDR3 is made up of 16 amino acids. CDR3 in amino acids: CASSLTSGSGTGELFF. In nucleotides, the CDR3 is TGCGCCAGCAGCTTGACCAGCGGGTCTGGTACCGGGGAGCTGTTTTTT.